This TCR beta chain emerged from a study of a mutant IDH1 vaccine in newly diagnosed glioma. Background on the study: Vaccination began 4-6 weeks post radiotherapy alone, or with temozolomide cycles.

Trimming took 2 bases from V and 2 from J, leaving 9 bases between them. CDR3 size: 15 residues. Germline loops: CDR1 MNHEY, CDR2 SVGAGI. The time point was: week 5, during vaccination. Topical imiquimod accompanied each vaccine dose, which consisted of 300 ug of mutant IDH1 20-mer peptide. As regards this clone: Its specificity is not known.

Assay used: immunoSEQ multiplex PCR; TCRdb lists only in-frame clones, some missing. The table records about 58,000 clones, around 80% of them present only once. Material: PBMCs, obtained from a glioma patient whose treatment included an IDH1 peptide vaccine. The gene calls are TRBV6-5 and TRBJ2-2, with a possible D match to TRBD1 (5 bases). This TCR was recovered from a woman in her fifties or sixties with glioma. The DNA of the CDR3 is TGTGCCAGCAGTTACGACGACAGAAACACCGGGGAGCTGTTTTTT. It yields the protein CASSYDDRNTGELFF.